These 2 T cell receptor beta chains share one sample of origin, sequenced in a study of circulating and synovial CD4+ cells in juvenile arthritis. The table came from immunoSEQ multiplex PCR; TCRdb's copy has only in-frame clones and leaves some out. Seen here are 14,000 or so clones, around four fifths observed once, and the top ten hold around 3.6%. The sequenced material came from CD4+ T cells from synovial fluid. These receptor sequences come from a human patient with juvenile idiopathic arthritis. Some clones in this sample may be carry-over from other donors' samples.

V is TRBV5-6 and J is TRBJ1-1; the D gene is possibly TRBD1 (6 bases). The V end lost 4 bases, the J end lost 1 base, and 20 bases lay between the germline ends. In germline, CDR1 is SGHDT, CDR2 YYEEEE. CDR3 size: 17 residues. CDR3 in amino acids: CASSARTAGARNTEAFF. The DNA of the CDR3 is TGTGCCAGCAGCGCCCGGACGGCAGGGGCACGGAACACTGAAGCTTTCTTT.

The chain has TRBV12-2 and TRBJ1-5; the DNA was not compared with TRBD1, the D call given in the table. TRBV12-2 is described as a pseudogene. The CDR3 totals 22 residues. The CDR3 DNA is TGTGCAAGTCGCTTAGGATCCAGTGGAAACAGGGGACTTTACTATAGCAATCAGCCCCAGCATTTT. It is translated as CASRLGSSGNRGLYYSNQPQHF.